This T cell receptor beta chain derives from a study of blood T cell repertoires in COVID-19. Study-level information: The samples span acute and convalescent COVID-19 from the United States, Italy and Spain. Sample material is recorded as cDNA or gDNA derived from T cells, B-cell-depleted T cells, or PBMCs.

Looked up from germline, CDR1 is MNHEY and CDR2 is SVGAGI. Trimming shortened V by 8 bases and J by 3 bases, and 8 bases separated the two germline ends. This CDR3 has 12 residues. Under the authors' procedure: Reference gene primer amplification yielded estimated nucleated cell counts. Clones were read by immunoSEQ multiplex PCR, and TCRdb kept only the in-frame ones, dropping some. The DNA was the basis for D and trimming; V, J and clone size are from that table. The sample has 150,000 to 200,000 clones, 75% to 95% seen once. The sequenced material came from peripheral blood. The chain uses TRBV6-5 and TRBJ1-3, with D perhaps TRBD1 (5 bases). This receptor was obtained from a man aged 50-59 years with acute or convalescent COVID-19. CDR3 in amino acids: CASAGFGNTIYF. In nucleotides, the CDR3 is TGTGCCAGCGCAGGGTTTGGAAACACCATATATTTT.